This entry lists 21 T cell receptor beta chains sequenced from one sample in a study of CD8+CD57+ T cells in acquired aplastic anemia. Investigators profiled TCR beta VDJ and CDR3 from genomic DNA template. TCRdb re-derived calls from the reads in MiXCR, one entry per CDR3 protein. The data contain around 430,000 distinct CDR3 sequences, about a third of them seen just once; the ten biggest clones take up approximately 0.82%. An expansion of CD8+CD57+ cells by flow cytometry had been shown in patients chosen for sequencing. Sequenced input: sorted CD4+, CD8+, or CD8+CD57+ T cells (not recorded which) from PBMCs. These receptors were taken from a human donor with aplastic anemia.

This clonotype was seen many times. The chain is built from TRBV20-1 and TRBJ1-6; D gene unclear. The CDR3 covers 15 residues. Trimming removed 4 bases from V and 10 bases from J, with 20 bases in between. From germline, CDR1 is DFQATT and CDR2 SNEGSKA (reference sequence). As DNA, the CDR3 is TGCAGTGCTACCGTTAGTCTGTCGGAAGGGTCACCCCTCCACTTT. It translates to CSATVSLSEGSPLHF.

This clonotype has ten or more counts. The chain has TRBV20-1 and TRBJ2-3, with D tentatively TRBD2 (5 bases). The germline CDR1 and CDR2 sequences are DFQATT and SNEGSKA (reference sequence). Trimming pared 4 bases from V and 2 bases from J, leaving 13 bases between. This CDR3 contains 14 residues. In DNA form, the CDR3 reads TGCAGTGCTATAGCGACTTGGACCACAGATACGCAGTATTTT. It specifies CSAIATWTTDTQYF.

This clonotype was seen at least ten times. V is TRBV24-1 and J is TRBJ1-2, with D possibly TRBD1 on 5 matching bases. CDR1 KGHDR and CDR2 SFDVKD come from the germline V gene. CDR3 size: 14 residues. Trimming left V 3 bases short and J 2 bases short, with 9 bases between. The CDR3 DNA reads as TGTGCCACCAGTGATCTATCAGGGAACTATGGCTACACCTTC. Encoded protein: CATSDLSGNYGYTF.

This rearrangement joins TRBV10-3 to TRBJ2-5; the D gene is possibly TRBD2 (5 bases). This CDR3 is 14 amino acids long. V lost 5 bases and J 5 bases, leaving 15 bases between the germline ends. Germline CDR1 and CDR2: ENHRY and SYGVKD. The CDR3 DNA is TGTGCCATCAGTTACGTCTTGTCGGGGGAGACCCAGTACTTC. Amino acids: CAISYVLSGETQYF.

V usage is TRBV7-2 and J usage is TRBJ2-1; D is undetermined. V gave up 2 bases and J gave up 6 bases, with 2 bases separating them. The CDR3 is 11 residues long. Germline CDR1 and CDR2: SGHTA and FQGNSA. CDR3 DNA: TGTGCCAGCAGCTTAATCAATGAGCAGTTCTTC. Protein product: CASSLINEQFF.

A few counts support this clonotype. V and J are TRBV20-1 and TRBJ1-4, with D uncertain. Germline V lookup: CDR1 DFQATT, CDR2 SNEGSKA (reference sequence). Trimming took 6 bases from V and 7 from J, leaving 15 bases between them. This CDR3 comprises 13 residues. CDR3 amino acids: CSAFSQNGEKLFF. The CDR3 coding sequence is TGCAGTGCCTTCAGTCAAAACGGTGAAAAACTGTTTTTT.

The chain couples TRBV6-1 to TRBJ1-2; D is undetermined. The germline V gene has CDR1 MNHNS and CDR2 SASEGT. This CDR3 spans 14 amino acids. Trimming cost V 6 bases and J 3 bases, with 14 bases left between them. CDR3 in DNA: TGTGCCAGCAGGGAAATAAGGGTGGACTATGGCTACACCTTC. Protein sequence: CASREIRVDYGYTF.

This clonotype was seen ten or more times. The CDR3 here is CASSEGGQGGQHF. The CDR3 DNA reads as TGTGCCAGCAGTGAAGGAGGACAGGGGGGCCAGCATTTT. The V gene is TRBV2, the J gene TRBJ1-5; 10 bases are shared with TRBD1. Per the germline V gene, CDR1 is SNHLY and CDR2 is FYNNEI. The CDR3 runs 13 residues. V lost 1 base, J lost 12 bases, and 3 bases stayed unmatched. Supplemented by reference TRBV2 and TRBJ1-5, the full variable domain reads EPEVTQTPSHQVTQMGQEVILRCVPISNHLYFYWYRQILGQKVEFLVSFYNNEISEKSEIFDDQFSVERPDGSNFTLKIRSTKLEDSAMYFCASSEGGQGGQHFGDGTRLSIL.

There are a few counts of this clonotype. For the CDR3, the DNA is TGTGCCAGCAGATATCAGGGACCTAATCAGCCCCAGCATTTT. As protein: CASRYQGPNQPQHF. The V and J genes are TRBV27 and TRBJ1-5, with a weak D call TRBD1 (5 bases). Germline CDR1 and CDR2: MNHEY and SMNVEV (reference sequence). The CDR3 runs to 14 residues. Trimming removed 6 bases at V and 4 bases at J, with 13 bases between.

The rearrangement links TRBV6-1 to TRBJ2-7; unclear D gene. CDR3 size: 11 residues. Germline V gene sequence: CDR1 MNHNS, CDR2 SASEGT. The ends were cut back, 10 bases at V and 3 bases at J, with 10 bases in the middle. The CDR3 region has the DNA TGTGCCACATACCGGCTCTACGAGCAGTACTTC. Its protein product is CATYRLYEQYF.

This clonotype was counted at least ten times. V gene TRBV19 combines with J gene TRBJ2-7; TRBD1 aligns across 10 bases. Germline V gene sequence: CDR1 LNHDA, CDR2 SQIVND (reference sequence). The CDR3 loop spans 15 amino acids. The V and J ends lost 6 bases and 5 bases, in that order; junction bases with no gene match: 10. In DNA, the CDR3 is TGTGCCAGTAGATCAGGGACAGGGGAACGCAACGAGCAGTACTTC. Translating it yields CASRSGTGERNEQYF.

This clonotype was detected a few times. The rearrangement uses TRBV2 and TRBJ1-1; D unclear. Per germline, CDR1 SNHLY and CDR2 FYNNEI. Trimming took 8 bases from V and 4 from J, leaving 14 bases between them. The length of the CDR3 is 13 residues. As DNA, the CDR3 is TGTGCCAGCGTCTCAATCTTGGGCACTGAAGCTTTCTTT. Encoded protein: CASVSILGTEAFF.

The rearrangement joins TRBV24-1 to TRBJ2-1; D is uncertain. CDR1 and CDR2 from the germline V gene are KGHDR and SFDVKD. The CDR3 contains 16 residues. Trimming shortened V by 4 bases and J by 0 bases, and 12 bases separated the two germline ends. The chain's CDR3 is CATSDGRTYSYNEQFF. The CDR3 nucleotides read TGTGCCACCAGTGACGGTAGGACGTACTCCTACAATGAGCAGTTCTTC.

The rearrangement joins TRBV7-8 to TRBJ1-1; 9 bases are a match to TRBD1. The CDR3 runs 16 residues. From germline, CDR1 is SGHVS and CDR2 FQNEAQ. V gave up 5 bases and J gave up 0 bases; unmatched junction bases: 7. The CDR3 here is CASSLGQGTMNTEAFF. The DNA for the CDR3 is TGTGCCAGCAGCCTAGGACAGGGGACCATGAACACTGAAGCTTTCTTT.

V is TRBV29-1 and J is TRBJ2-5; TRBD1 aligns across 7 bases. Germline CDR1 is SQVTM and CDR2 is ANQGSEA. V shed 4 bases, J shed 7 bases, and the junction held 15 bases outside the gene matches. This CDR3 contains 15 residues. This CDR3 is CSVVPLPARTGTQYF. In DNA form, the CDR3 reads TGCAGCGTTGTCCCCTTGCCCGCGAGGACAGGGACCCAGTACTTC. Full variable domain (remainder filled in from reference TRBV29-1 and TRBJ2-5): SAVISQKPSRDICQRGTSLTIQCQVDSQVTMMFWYRQQPGQSLTLIATANQGSEATYESGFVIDKFPISRPNLTFSTLTVSNMSPEDSSIYLCSVVPLPARTGTQYFGPGTRLLVL.

The DNA for the CDR3 is TGTGCCAGCAGCTCGGGCCTTACCTCAAGCCAGCCCCAGCATTTT. This gives the protein CASSSGLTSSQPQHF. The chain has TRBV11-3 and TRBJ1-5; D is undetermined. CDR1 SGHNT and CDR2 YENEEA come from the germline V gene. With 4 bases removed from V and 7 bases from J, the gap between germline ends came to 17 bases. CDR3 size: 15 residues.

The chain employs TRBV6-1 and TRBJ2-7; 9 bases match TRBD2. This CDR3 comprises 15 residues. The V gene end was trimmed by 5 bases and the J gene end by 2 bases; junction bases not matched to a gene: 7. CDR1 is MNHNS and CDR2 is SASEGT in the germline V gene. The CDR3 region is CASSTPAGGPYEQYF. In DNA, the CDR3 is TGTGCCAGCAGTACCCCCGCGGGGGGGCCCTACGAGCAGTACTTC.

This chain links TRBV20-1 with TRBJ2-7; D gene ambiguous. This CDR3 spans 14 amino acids. Germline V gives CDR1 DFQATT, CDR2 SNEGSKA (reference sequence). V lost 7 bases to trimming and J lost 2 bases, with 18 bases between them. The CDR3 DNA follows: TGCAGTGTTAAATTCGGCAGGTGGACCTACGAGCAGTACTTC. Residues: CSVKFGRWTYEQYF.

Details on this clonotype: This may come from a read error, since a much larger clone is one base off. A read error is likely, as this CDR3 ends without the conserved phenylalanine or tryptophan. This rearrangement joins TRBV7-9 to TRBJ1-2; D may be TRBD1 (5 bases). This CDR3 contains 15 residues. V was cut by 1 base and J by 4 bases, with 13 bases left in between. Germline assignment: CDR1 SEHNR and CDR2 FQNEAQ (reference sequence). The CDR3 DNA sequence: TGTGCCAGCAGCTTAGTTGTGGGGGTCGGCTATGGCTACACCCTC. Translation: CASSLVVGVGYGYTL.

V is TRBV6-5 and J is TRBJ1-2, with 8 bases that match TRBD1. The CDR3 is 14 residues long. Germline V gene sequence: CDR1 MNHEY, CDR2 SVGAGI. The J segment lost 5 bases and the V segment lost 0 bases, leaving 2 bases of the junction unmatched. The CDR3 here is CASSYSTGAYGYTF. The CDR3, as DNA: TGTGCCAGCAGTTACTCGACAGGGGCTTATGGCTACACCTTC.

Ten or more counts support this clonotype. This chain connects TRBV20-1 to TRBJ2-1; 7 bases are shared with TRBD2. The V segment lost 4 bases and the J segment 6 bases; nucleotides outside the gene matches: 9. Germline V CDR1 and CDR2: DFQATT, SNEGSKA (reference sequence). This CDR3 is built from 14 residues. The CDR3 nucleotides are TGCAGTGCTATCGTACTAGCGAACACCAATGAGCAGTTCTTC. It translates to CSAIVLANTNEQFF.